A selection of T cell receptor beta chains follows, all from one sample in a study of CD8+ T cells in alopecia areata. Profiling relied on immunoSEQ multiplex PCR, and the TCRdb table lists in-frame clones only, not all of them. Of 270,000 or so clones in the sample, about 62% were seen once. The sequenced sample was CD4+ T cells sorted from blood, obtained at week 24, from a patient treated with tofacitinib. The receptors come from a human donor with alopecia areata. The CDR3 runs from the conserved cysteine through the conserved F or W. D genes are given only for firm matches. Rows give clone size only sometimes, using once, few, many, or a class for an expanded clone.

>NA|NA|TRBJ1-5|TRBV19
TGTGCCAGTAGTATGGCCAGGGGCCGCCCCAATCAGCCCCAGCATTTT
CASSMARGRPNQPQHF
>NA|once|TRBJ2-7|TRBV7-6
TGTGCCAGCAGCTTGGTGACGGACAGCTCCTACGAGCAGTACTTC
CASSLVTDSSYEQYF
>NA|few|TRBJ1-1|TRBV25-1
TGTGCCAGCAGCGGGAGGACTGAAGCTTTCTTT
CASSGRTEAFF
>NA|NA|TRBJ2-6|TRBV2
TGTGCCAGCAGTGAACGGGAAACCAACGTCCTGACTTTC
CASSERETNVLTF
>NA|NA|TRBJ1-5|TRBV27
TGTGCCAGCAGCTCATCCCCCGGGGGGACACCGCATTTT
CASSSSPGGTPHF
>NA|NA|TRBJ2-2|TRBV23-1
TGCGCCAGCAGTCTAATTGTGGGGGCTTCGAACACCGGGGAGCTGTTTTTT
CASSLIVGASNTGELFF
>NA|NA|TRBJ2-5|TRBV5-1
TGCGCCAGCAGCTTGGACGGTCAAGAGACCCAGTACTTC
CASSLDGQETQYF
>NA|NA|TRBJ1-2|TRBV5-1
TGCGCCAGCAGCTTGATTGTGGTCGGGGGAACTCATGGCTACACCTTC
CASSLIVVGGTHGYTF
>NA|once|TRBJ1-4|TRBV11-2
TGTGCGTCGGCGGGCGCTAATGAAAAACTGTTTTTT
CASAGANEKLFF
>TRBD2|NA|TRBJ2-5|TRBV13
TGTGCCAGCAAAACTAGCGGGGAAAAAGAGACCCAGTACTTC
CASKTSGEKETQYF
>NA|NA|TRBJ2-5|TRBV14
TGTGCCAGCAGCCACGGAGAGACCCAGTACTTC
CASSHGETQYF
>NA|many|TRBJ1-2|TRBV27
TGTGCCAGCAGTCCTGCCAAGGGGAGATACTATGGCTACACCTTC
CASSPAKGRYYGYTF
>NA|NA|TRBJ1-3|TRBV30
TGTGCCTGGAGCAAAAGGGGAGACTCTGGAAACACCATATATTTT
CAWSKRGDSGNTIYF
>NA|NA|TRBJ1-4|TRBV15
TGTGCCACCAGCACTAGTTATGACCTATTTGAAAAACTGTTTTTT
CATSTSYDLFEKLFF
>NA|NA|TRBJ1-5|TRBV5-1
TGCGCCAGCAGCGGCGGGACCGAGGGGCAGCCCCAGCATTTT
CASSGGTEGQPQHF
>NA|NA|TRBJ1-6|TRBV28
TGTGCCAGCAGTGCTCATACGGAGTCACCCCTCCACTTT
CASSAHTESPLHF
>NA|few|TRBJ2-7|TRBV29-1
TGCAGCGTTGGATTCGCAGGCGAGCAGTACTTC
CSVGFAGEQYF
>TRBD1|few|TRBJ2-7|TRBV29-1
TGCAGCGTGGGACAGAGCTCCTACGAGCAGTACTTC
CSVGQSSYEQYF
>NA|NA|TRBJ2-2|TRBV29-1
TGCAGCGTTGATAACGGGGCGAGAACCGGGGAGCTGTTTTTT
CSVDNGARTGELFF
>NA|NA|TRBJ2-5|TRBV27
TGTGCCAGCAGTTCTCAAGAGACCCAGTACTTC
CASSSQETQYF
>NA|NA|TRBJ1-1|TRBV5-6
TGTGCCAGCAGCTTCACCGACAGATTGAACACTGAAGCTTTCTTT
CASSFTDRLNTEAFF
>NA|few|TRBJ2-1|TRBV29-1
TGCAGCGTTGAAGAGGTGGGCCTGGGCAATGAGCAGTTCTTC
CSVEEVGLGNEQFF
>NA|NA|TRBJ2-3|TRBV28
TGTGCCAGCAGTTTTAGTTTTGGGGCTGGAGATACGCAGTATTTT
CASSFSFGAGDTQYF
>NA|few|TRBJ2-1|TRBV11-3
TGTGCCAGCAGCTTAGATCGGGACCACTACAATGAGCAGTTCTTC
CASSLDRDHYNEQFF
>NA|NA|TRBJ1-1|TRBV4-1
TGCGCCAGCAGCCCAGCCTTGGGAGACACTGAAGCTTTCTTT
CASSPALGDTEAFF
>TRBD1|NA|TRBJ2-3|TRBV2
TGTGCCAGCAGTGGGGGACAGGGTGGATGGGCAGATACGCAGTATTTT
CASSGGQGGWADTQYF
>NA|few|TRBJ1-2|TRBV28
TGTGCCAGCAGTTTGGATGGCTACACCTTC
CASSLDGYTF
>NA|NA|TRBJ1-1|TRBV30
TGTGCCTGGAGCGAGCAGACGATCACTGAAGCTTTCTTT
CAWSEQTITEAFF